This T cell receptor (beta chain) was obtained from a study of cytomegalovirus exposure and HLA in healthy donors. General study findings and limits: On later analysis, the bulk of CMV-associated TCR beta chains appeared to be HLA-restricted.

A word on this clone: The antigen is undetermined.

Germline V gives CDR1 GTSNPN, CDR2 SVGIG (reference sequence). The CDR3 length is 13 residues. The V and J ends lost 4 bases and 0 bases respectively, with 7 bases between them. PCR employed 60 Vbeta and 13 Jbeta primers. The assay was immunoSEQ multiplex PCR, and TCRdb's table has in-frame clones only and misses some. The sample comprises around 150,000 clones, 79% of which are singletons, and 6% to 6.5% rests with the top ten. The rearrangement uses TRBV30 and TRBJ1-5; no reliable D call. The sequence was obtained from a man aged 50-59 years in good health and CMV-seropositive. Input material: PBMCs. The CDR3, as DNA: TGTGCCTGGAACCGGGATAGCAATCAGCCCCAGCATTTT. Translating gives CAWNRDSNQPQHF.